Below, 29 T cell receptor beta chains from the same sample are listed, as sequenced in a study of T cells in Graves' hyperthyroidism and ophthalmopathy. It was RNA transcripts that yielded the amplified TCR beta CDR3 regions. Using the HTBI primer set, a first-round RT-PCR was run on the TCR CDR3. TCRdb re-analysed the multiplex PCR reads in MiXCR, keeping a single row per CDR3 protein. The table has about 710,000 distinct CDR3 sequences, 16% seen once. The material sequenced was blood. The source of these receptors is a man between 18 and 35 years old with Graves' hyperthyroidism.

This clonotype showed up just a few times. This rearrangement joins TRBV18 to TRBJ1-5; no firm D call. The CDR3 has 14 amino acids. V lost 2 bases, J lost 0 bases, and 5 bases lay in between. Germline CDR1 and CDR2: KGHSH and LQKENI. The CDR3 sequence is CASSPWDSNQPQHF. The DNA for the CDR3 is TGTGCCAGCTCACCATGGGATAGCAATCAGCCCCAGCATTTT.

There are many counts of this clonotype. The rearrangement uses TRBV29-1 and TRBJ2-5; 10 nucleotides align to TRBD2. This CDR3 region has 12 residues. Trimming at V came to 6 bases and at J to 5 bases, leaving 3 bases not matched to a gene. Germline-derived CDR1 and CDR2 are SQVTM and ANQGSEA. As DNA, the CDR3 is TGCAGCGTAAGGACTAGCGGTGAGACCCAGTACTTC. Residues: CSVRTSGETQYF.

This clonotype was found once. Written as DNA, the CDR3 is TGTGCCAGCAGCCCCCGGACAGGGGCAGGAGCTTTCTTT. Protein sequence: CASSPRTGAGAFF. The chain carries TRBV11-2 and TRBJ2-2; 9 bases are a match to TRBD1. The J call may be incorrect, as the DNA end agrees better with TRBJ1-1. The CDR3 has 13 residues. Germline V gene data show CDR1 as SGHAT and CDR2 as FQNNGV.

This clonotype showed up many times. The CDR3 is CASSFPLADEQFF. In nucleotides, the CDR3 is TGTGCCAGCAGTTTCCCCCTAGCGGATGAGCAGTTCTTC. J is TRBJ2-1 and V is TRBV12-3 or TRBV12-4, with TRBD2 matching over 7 bases. The ends lost 3 bases at V and 8 bases at J; junction bases unmatched: 4. This CDR3 is 13 amino acids long.

This clonotype was counted only a few times. The gene calls are TRBV5-1 and TRBJ1-1; no definite D call. Germline values: CDR1 SGHRS, CDR2 YFSETQ. The CDR3 totals 15 residues. Trimming took off 0 bases at V and 1 base at J, with 10 bases between the two ends. The CDR3 region has the DNA TGCGCCAGCAGCTTGGCTGAGGGATGGAACACTGAAGCTTTCTTT. This encodes CASSLAEGWNTEAFF.

The V and J genes are TRBV27 and TRBJ2-7; D possibly corresponds to TRBD2 (5 bases). The CDR3 loop spans 14 amino acids. The V end lost 8 bases, the J end lost 2 bases, and 16 bases lay between the germline ends. Germline CDR1 MNHEY, CDR2 SMNVEV (reference sequence). This chain's CDR3 is CASSERAGTYEQYF. The CDR3 region has the DNA TGTGCCAGCTCTGAACGCGCCGGGACCTACGAGCAGTACTTC.

V is TRBV7-6 and J is TRBJ1-6; 8 bases line up with TRBD1. This CDR3 has 16 residues. The germline gives CDR1 SGHVS, CDR2 FNYEAQ. V shed 5 bases, J shed 4 bases, and the junction held 7 bases outside the gene matches. CDR3 sequence reads: CASSQGQAAYNSPLHF. The CDR3 DNA sequence: TGTGCCAGCAGCCAGGGACAGGCGGCATATAATTCACCCCTCCACTTT.

This clonotype came up many times. The rearrangement joins TRBV28 to TRBJ2-1; possible D gene TRBD2, 6 bases. Per germline, CDR1 MDHEN and CDR2 SYDVKM. The V end was cut by 5 bases, the J end by 3 bases, with 23 bases between. There are 18 residues in the CDR3. CDR3 in DNA: TGTGCCAGCAGTCCCCTCTCCCACGGGGGACCCAACTACAATGAGCAGTTCTTC. Its protein is CASSPLSHGGPNYNEQFF. The variable domain in full, completed from reference TRBV28 and TRBJ2-1, reads DVKVTQSSRYLVKRTGEKVFLECVQDMDHENMFWYRQDPGLGLRLIYFSYDVKMKEKGDIPEGYSVSREKKERFSLILESASTNQTSMYLCASSPLSHGGPNYNEQFFGPGTRLTVL.

Points on this clonotype: Relative to the germline gene, one junction end is altered; a read error may explain this. The rearrangement links TRBV5-1 to TRBJ2-7; 9 bases are a match to TRBD2. Germline V gene data show CDR1 as SGHRS and CDR2 as YFSETQ. The CDR3 is made up of 15 amino acids. The CDR3 nucleotides are TGTGCCAGCAGCTTACCCGGGACTAGCAGAAACGAGCAGTACTTC. Translated, it gives CASSLPGTSRNEQYF.

This clonotype came up a few times. The chain employs TRBV6-4 and TRBJ2-7, with 8 bases aligning to TRBD2. Trimming at V came to 3 bases and at J to 7 bases, leaving 5 bases not matched to a gene. This CDR3 has 13 amino acids. Germline V gene lookup returns CDR1 MRHNA and CDR2 SNTAGT. CDR3 residues: CASSEVAGYEQYF. The DNA of the CDR3 is TGTGCCAGCAGTGAGGTAGCGGGATATGAGCAGTACTTC.

This clonotype came up a few times. The chain carries TRBV30 and TRBJ2-3; TRBD2 matches 9 bases. CDR1 is GTSNPN, CDR2 SVGIG, per germline (reference sequence). The CDR3 covers 15 residues. With V trimmed by 5 bases and J by 1 base, 7 bases remained unmatched. DNA for the CDR3: TGTGCCTGGGCTATAGCGGGAGTGGGCACAGATACGCAGTATTTT. Translation gives CAWAIAGVGTDTQYF. Complete variable domain (other parts from reference TRBV30 and TRBJ2-3): SQTIHQWPATLVQPVGSPLSLECTVEGTSNPNLYWYRQAAGRGLQLLFYSVGIGQISSEVPQNLSASRPQDRQFILSSKKLLLSDSGFYLCAWAIAGVGTDTQYFGPGTRLTVL.

This clonotype was picked up many times. The CDR3 bases are TGTGCCAGCTCACCACCGGACAGCGCCTCCTACGAGCAGTACTTC. It is translated as CASSPPDSASYEQYF. The chain carries TRBV18 and TRBJ2-7; D is perhaps TRBD1 (6 bases). The ends were cut back, 0 bases at V and 0 bases at J, with 9 bases in the middle. Germline values: CDR1 KGHSH, CDR2 LQKENI. The CDR3 consists of 15 residues.

This clonotype was recorded many times. The V gene is TRBV2, the J gene TRBJ2-3, with D possibly matching TRBD1 (6 bases). The CDR3 runs 17 residues. V was clipped by 5 bases and J by 6 bases, with 24 bases between them. Germline CDR1 and CDR2: SNHLY and FYNNEI. The CDR3 bases are TGTGCCAGCAGTCGTTTTTCGGGACAAGGGGTAAGGGATACGCAGTATTTT. Protein product: CASSRFSGQGVRDTQYF.

The rearrangement links TRBV6-2 or TRBV6-3 to TRBJ1-3, with no clear D. Trimming took 6 bases from V and 3 from J, leaving 15 bases between them. CDR3 length equals 15 residues. Germline loops: CDR1 MNHEY, CDR2 SVGEGT. CDR3 DNA sequence: TGTGCCAGCAGCGCCCGCGACCCAGGTGGAAACACCATATATTTT. Protein sequence: CASSARDPGGNTIYF.

This clonotype was detected many times. In DNA form, the CDR3 reads TGTGCCAGCAGGCCGACTAGCGGGAGTGCAGATACGCAGTATTTT. This gives the protein CASRPTSGSADTQYF. The chain recombines TRBV2 with TRBJ2-3, with TRBD2 matching over 12 bases. Unmatched junction bases numbered 5, after V lost 6 bases and J lost 4 bases. This CDR3 spans 15 amino acids. The germline gives CDR1 SNHLY, CDR2 FYNNEI.

This clonotype showed up just a few times. The chain recombines TRBV28 with TRBJ2-3; no clear D gene. The CDR3 is 14 residues long. V lost 5 bases to trimming and J lost 2 bases, with 11 bases between them. CDR1 is MDHEN and CDR2 is SYDVKM in the germline V gene. This CDR3 reads CASSTDPYTDTQYF. In DNA form, the CDR3 reads TGTGCCAGCAGTACAGACCCTTACACAGATACGCAGTATTTT.

This clonotype was picked up one time. A much more abundant neighbour one base away suggests this may be a read error. V and J are TRBV7-8 and TRBJ2-6; TRBD1 or TRBD2 may be the D gene (5 bases each). The CDR3 extends over 15 amino acids. Germline values: CDR1 SGHVS, CDR2 FQNEAQ. CDR3 sequence (DNA): TGTGCCAGCTCTCGGGGTAGCTCTGGGGCCAGCGTCCTGACTTTC. It yields the protein CASSRGSSGASVLTF.

The rearrangement uses TRBV20-1 and TRBJ2-3; TRBD2 matches at 13 bases. J was trimmed by 3 bases and V by 0 bases; bases with no gene match: 9. CDR3 length: 18 amino acids. Germline V gene data show CDR1 as DFQATT and CDR2 as SNEGSKA (reference sequence). CDR3 sequence: CSARDPGLAGERTDTQYF. The CDR3 DNA follows: TGCAGTGCTAGAGATCCCGGACTAGCGGGAGAAAGAACAGATACGCAGTATTTT.

At least ten counts were recorded for this clonotype. V and J are TRBV29-1 and TRBJ2-3; TRBD2 is a possible D gene (7 bases). This CDR3 region has 11 residues. Germline V lookup: CDR1 SQVTM, CDR2 ANQGSEA. V gave up 6 bases and J gave up 6 bases, with 10 bases separating them. The chain's CDR3 is CSVKGGDTQYF. CDR3 DNA: TGCAGCGTAAAGGGGGGGGATACGCAGTATTTT.

The J gene is TRBJ1-1, the V gene TRBV7-9; D perhaps matches TRBD1 (5 bases). CDR1 and CDR2 (germline): SEHNR, FQNEAQ (reference sequence). CDR3 length equals 13 residues. Trimming shortened V by 5 bases and J by 4 bases, and 11 bases separated the two germline ends. The CDR3 loop reads CASSLNTGTEAFF. The CDR3 DNA is TGTGCCAGCAGCCTAAACACAGGCACTGAAGCTTTCTTT. The variable domain in full, with the rest retrieved from reference TRBV7-9 and TRBJ1-1, is DTGVSQNPRHKITKRGQNVTFRCDPISEHNRLYWYRQTLGQGPEFLTYFQNEAQLEKSRLLSDRFSAERPKGSFSTLEIQRTEQGDSAMYLCASSLNTGTEAFFGQGTRLTVV.

Many counts were recorded for this clonotype. This sequence joins TRBV6-5 and TRBJ2-4; D unclear. Germline V gene data show CDR1 as MNHEY and CDR2 as SVGAGI. The ends were cut back, 2 bases at V and 6 bases at J, with 20 bases in the middle. CDR3 length equals 17 residues. CDR3 nucleotide sequence: TGTGCCAGCAGTTACACGGCCCCGGGTGGATTGGGAAACATTCAGTACTTC. Its translation: CASSYTAPGGLGNIQYF.

The genes are TRBV6-1 and TRBJ2-1, with 9 nucleotides matching TRBD1. The CDR3 is 15 residues long. V trimming: 7 bases; J trimming: 2 bases; junction bases outside the gene matches: 6. Germline V lookup: CDR1 MNHNS, CDR2 SASEGT. The CDR3 coding sequence is TGTGCCAGCAACCCGGGACAGGGAGCCTACAATGAGCAGTTCTTC. Translating gives CASNPGQGAYNEQFF.

Many counts were recorded for this clonotype. This chain links TRBV7-8 with TRBJ2-1; 7 nucleotides line up with TRBD1. With V trimmed by 7 bases and J by 7 bases, 7 bases remained unmatched. The CDR3 extends over 13 amino acids. Germline V lookup: CDR1 SGHVS, CDR2 FQNEAQ. The CDR3 region is CASNLDRWNEQFF. CDR3 coding DNA: TGTGCCAGCAATCTGGACAGGTGGAATGAGCAGTTCTTC.

This clonotype was observed a few times. The chain recombines TRBV7-9 with TRBJ2-7, with D possibly being TRBD2 (5 bases). V was cut by 5 bases and J by 3 bases, with 8 bases left in between. Germline-derived CDR1 and CDR2 are SEHNR and FQNEAQ (reference sequence). The CDR3 is 12 amino acids. The CDR3 here is CASSGRDYEQYF. The DNA of the CDR3 is TGTGCCAGCAGCGGGAGAGACTACGAGCAGTACTTC.

The chain has TRBV19 and TRBJ2-1; 8 bases are shared with TRBD1. The V and J ends lost 7 bases and 10 bases, in that order; junction bases with no gene match: 15. The CDR3 has 15 amino acids. Looked up from germline, CDR1 is LNHDA and CDR2 is SQIVND (reference sequence). The CDR3 sequence: CASIPTGARIEEQFF. The CDR3 DNA reads as TGTGCCAGTATCCCGACAGGGGCGAGGATTGAGGAGCAGTTCTTC.

On this clonotype itself: The CDR3 end shows no conserved phenylalanine or tryptophan, and so a read error is likely. The genes are TRBV6-2 or TRBV6-3 and TRBJ1-5, with D unclear. V lost 4 bases, J lost 0 bases, and 13 bases lay in between. The CDR3 runs to 16 residues. Germline CDR1 and CDR2: MNHEY and SVGEGT. In nucleotides, the CDR3 is TGTGCCAGCAGTTTTGGGGATTGGTATAGCAATCAGCCCCAGCATCTT. Encoded protein: CASSFGDWYSNQPQHL.

This clonotype was seen more than once but under ten times. The chain combines TRBV7-9 with TRBJ2-3, with 8 nucleotides matching TRBD2. The junction had 9 bases not matched to a gene; V was cut back by 10 bases and J by 0 bases. The CDR3 is 15 residues long. From germline, CDR1 is SEHNR and CDR2 FQNEAQ (reference sequence). CDR3 in DNA: TGTGCCACCGTAACCCCTAGCGGGAGCACAGATACGCAGTATTTT. Its protein is CATVTPSGSTDTQYF.

V gene TRBV20-1 combines with J gene TRBJ2-7, with D uncertain. The CDR3 totals 18 residues. CDR1 is DFQATT and CDR2 is SNEGSKA in the germline V gene (reference sequence). The ends were cut back, 0 bases at V and 4 bases at J, with 25 bases in the middle. The CDR3 sequence is CSARDWSRSGAGIYEQYF. CDR3 nucleotide sequence: TGCAGTGCTAGAGATTGGAGTAGATCAGGAGCTGGGATTTACGAGCAGTACTTC.

The sample holds a few counts of this clonotype. The chain has TRBV2 and TRBJ1-3, with a possible D match to TRBD1 (5 bases). V was cut by 5 bases and J by 8 bases, with 16 bases left in between. CDR1 is SNHLY and CDR2 is FYNNEI in the germline V gene. This CDR3 spans 14 amino acids. Here the CDR3 reads CASSRDFQWDTIYF. CDR3 DNA sequence: TGTGCCAGCAGTCGGGACTTCCAATGGGACACCATATATTTT. Supplemented by reference TRBV2 and TRBJ1-3, the full variable domain reads EPEVTQTPSHQVTQMGQEVILRCVPISNHLYFYWYRQILGQKVEFLVSFYNNEISEKSEIFDDQFSVERPDGSNFTLKIRSTKLEDSAMYFCASSRDFQWDTIYFGEGSWLTVV.